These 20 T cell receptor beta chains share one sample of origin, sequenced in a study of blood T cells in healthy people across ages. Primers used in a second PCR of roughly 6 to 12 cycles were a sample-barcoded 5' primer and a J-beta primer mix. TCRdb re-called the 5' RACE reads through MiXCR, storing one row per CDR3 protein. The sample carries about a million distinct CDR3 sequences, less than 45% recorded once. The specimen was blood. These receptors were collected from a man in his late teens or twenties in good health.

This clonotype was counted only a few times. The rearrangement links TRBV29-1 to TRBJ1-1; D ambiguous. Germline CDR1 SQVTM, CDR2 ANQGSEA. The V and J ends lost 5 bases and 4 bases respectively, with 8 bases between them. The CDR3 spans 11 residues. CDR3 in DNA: TGCAGCGTTCTGTCCGTCACTGAAGCTTTCTTT. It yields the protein CSVLSVTEAFF.

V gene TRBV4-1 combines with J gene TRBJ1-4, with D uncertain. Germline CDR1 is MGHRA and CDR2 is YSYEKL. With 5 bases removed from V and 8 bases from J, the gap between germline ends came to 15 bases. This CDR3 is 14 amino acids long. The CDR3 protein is CASSSPQVGEKLFF. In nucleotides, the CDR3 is TGCGCCAGCAGCTCTCCTCAGGTTGGGGAAAAACTGTTTTTT.

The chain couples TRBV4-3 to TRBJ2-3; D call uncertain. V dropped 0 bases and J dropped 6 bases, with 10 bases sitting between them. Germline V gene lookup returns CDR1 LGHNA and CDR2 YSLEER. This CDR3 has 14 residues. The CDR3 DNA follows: TGCGCCAGCAGCCAAGATGGGGTGAGGGATACGCAGTATTTT. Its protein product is CASSQDGVRDTQYF.

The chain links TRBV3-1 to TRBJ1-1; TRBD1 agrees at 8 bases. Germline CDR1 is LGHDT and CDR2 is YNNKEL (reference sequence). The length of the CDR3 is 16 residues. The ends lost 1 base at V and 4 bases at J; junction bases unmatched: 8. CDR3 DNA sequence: TGTGCCAGCAGCCAAGTTTCAGCAGGGGGCTTCACTGAAGCTTTCTTT. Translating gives CASSQVSAGGFTEAFF. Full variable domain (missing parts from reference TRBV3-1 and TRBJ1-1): DTAVSQTPKYLVTQMGNDKSIKCEQNLGHDTMYWYKQDSKKFLKIMFSYNNKELIINETVPNRFSPKSPDKAHLNLHINSLELGDSAVYFCASSQVSAGGFTEAFFGQGTRLTVV.

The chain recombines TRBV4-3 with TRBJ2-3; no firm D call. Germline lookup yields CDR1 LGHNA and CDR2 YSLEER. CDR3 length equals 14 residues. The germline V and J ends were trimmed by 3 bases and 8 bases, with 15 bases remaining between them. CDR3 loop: CASSQISSFATQYF. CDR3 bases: TGCGCCAGCAGCCAGATCAGCAGCTTCGCTACGCAGTATTTT.

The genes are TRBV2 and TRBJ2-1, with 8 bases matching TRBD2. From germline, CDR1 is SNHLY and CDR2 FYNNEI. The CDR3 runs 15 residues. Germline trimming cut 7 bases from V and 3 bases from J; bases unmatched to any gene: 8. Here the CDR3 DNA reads TGTGCCAGCACTACGGGACTAGGTGACTACAATGAGCAGTTCTTC. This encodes CASTTGLGDYNEQFF.

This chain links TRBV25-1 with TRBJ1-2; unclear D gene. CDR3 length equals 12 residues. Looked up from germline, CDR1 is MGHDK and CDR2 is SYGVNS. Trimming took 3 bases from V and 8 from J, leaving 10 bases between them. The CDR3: CASSEAGKGYTF. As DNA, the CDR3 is TGTGCCAGCAGTGAGGCGGGGAAAGGCTACACCTTC.

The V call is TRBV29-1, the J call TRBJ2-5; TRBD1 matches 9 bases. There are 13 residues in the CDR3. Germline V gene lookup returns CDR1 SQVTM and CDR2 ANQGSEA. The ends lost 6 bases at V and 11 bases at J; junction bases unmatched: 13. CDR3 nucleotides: TGCAGCGTCCCGGGACAGGGCTGGAATGAGCAGTACTTC. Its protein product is CSVPGQGWNEQYF.

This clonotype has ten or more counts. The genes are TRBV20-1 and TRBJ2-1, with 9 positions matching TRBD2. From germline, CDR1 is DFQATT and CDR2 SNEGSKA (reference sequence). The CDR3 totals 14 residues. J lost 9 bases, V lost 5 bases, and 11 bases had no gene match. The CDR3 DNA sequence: TGCAGTGCTCAGGGGGGACTAGCATGGGGTGAGCAGTTCTTC. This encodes CSAQGGLAWGEQFF.

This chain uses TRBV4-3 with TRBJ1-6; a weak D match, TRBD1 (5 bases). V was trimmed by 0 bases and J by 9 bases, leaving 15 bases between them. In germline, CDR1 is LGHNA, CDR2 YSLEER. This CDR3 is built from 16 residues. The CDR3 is CASSQDLPGAGSPLHF. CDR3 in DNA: TGCGCCAGCAGCCAAGATCTTCCCGGGGCAGGTTCACCCCTCCACTTT.

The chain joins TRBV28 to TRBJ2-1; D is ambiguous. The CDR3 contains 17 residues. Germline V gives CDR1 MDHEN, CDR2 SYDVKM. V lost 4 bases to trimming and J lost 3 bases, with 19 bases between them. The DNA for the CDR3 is TGTGCCAGCAGTTCCTCCGTCAACGCGGACGGCTACAATGAGCAGTTCTTC. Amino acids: CASSSSVNADGYNEQFF.

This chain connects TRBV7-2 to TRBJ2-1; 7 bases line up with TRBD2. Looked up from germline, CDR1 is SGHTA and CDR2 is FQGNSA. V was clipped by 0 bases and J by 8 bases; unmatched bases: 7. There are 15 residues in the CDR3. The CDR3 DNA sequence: TGTGCCAGCAGCTTAGCAAGCGGGGAAGGGTATGAGCAGTTCTTC. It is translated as CASSLASGEGYEQFF.

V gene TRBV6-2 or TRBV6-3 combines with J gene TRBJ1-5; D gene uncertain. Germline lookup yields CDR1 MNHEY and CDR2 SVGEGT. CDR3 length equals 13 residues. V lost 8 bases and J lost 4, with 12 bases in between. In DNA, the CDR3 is TGTGCCAGCGGAGACAAACTTAATCAGCCCCAGCATTTT. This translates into CASGDKLNQPQHF.

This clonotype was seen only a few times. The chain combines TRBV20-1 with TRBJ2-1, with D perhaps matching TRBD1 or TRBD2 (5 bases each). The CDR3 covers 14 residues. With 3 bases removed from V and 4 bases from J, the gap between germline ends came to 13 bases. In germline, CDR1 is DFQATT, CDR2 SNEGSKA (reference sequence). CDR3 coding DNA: TGCAGTGCTAGTTTACGTGGGGGATACAATGAGCAGTTCTTC. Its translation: CSASLRGGYNEQFF.

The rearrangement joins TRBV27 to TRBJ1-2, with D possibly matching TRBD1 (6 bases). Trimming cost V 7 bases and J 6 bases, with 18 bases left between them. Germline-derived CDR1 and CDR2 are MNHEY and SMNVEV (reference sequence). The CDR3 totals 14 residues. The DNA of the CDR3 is TGTGCCAGCATCATTAAGACGGGGGGCGATGGCTACACCTTC. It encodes CASIIKTGGDGYTF.

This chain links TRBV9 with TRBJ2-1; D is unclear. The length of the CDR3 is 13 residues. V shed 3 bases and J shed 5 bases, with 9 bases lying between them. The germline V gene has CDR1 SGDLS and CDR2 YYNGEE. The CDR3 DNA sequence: TGTGCCAGCAGCGATGGACGGGACAATGAGCAGTTCTTC. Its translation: CASSDGRDNEQFF.

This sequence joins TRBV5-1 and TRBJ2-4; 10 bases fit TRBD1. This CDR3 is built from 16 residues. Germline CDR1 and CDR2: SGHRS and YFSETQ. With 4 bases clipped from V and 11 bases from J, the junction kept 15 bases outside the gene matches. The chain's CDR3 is CASSDNSGTGEVVQYF. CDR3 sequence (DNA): TGCGCCAGCAGCGACAACTCCGGGACAGGGGAAGTCGTTCAGTACTTC.

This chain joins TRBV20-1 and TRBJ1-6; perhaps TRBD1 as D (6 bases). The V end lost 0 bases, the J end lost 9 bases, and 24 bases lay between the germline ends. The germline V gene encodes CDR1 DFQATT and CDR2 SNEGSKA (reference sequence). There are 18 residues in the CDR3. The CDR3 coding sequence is TGCAGTGCTAGAGATGAAGTTAGAGGAGGGGGGACTATTTCACCCCTCCACTTT. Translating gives CSARDEVRGGGTISPLHF.

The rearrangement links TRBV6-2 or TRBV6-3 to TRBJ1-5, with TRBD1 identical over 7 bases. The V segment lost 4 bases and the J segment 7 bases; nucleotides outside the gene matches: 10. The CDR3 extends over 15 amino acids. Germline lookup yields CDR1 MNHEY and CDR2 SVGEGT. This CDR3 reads CASSLITGDGQPQHF. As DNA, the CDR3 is TGTGCCAGCAGTTTGATTACAGGGGATGGACAGCCCCAGCATTTT.

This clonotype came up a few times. DNA for the CDR3: TGTGCCACCGAACACGGGGCTCTCGACTATGGCTACACCTTC. As protein: CATEHGALDYGYTF. This rearrangement joins TRBV6-6 to TRBJ1-2, with D tentatively TRBD1 (5 bases). Germline values: CDR1 MNHNY, CDR2 SVGAGI (reference sequence). The CDR3 has 14 residues. Trimming left V 10 bases short and J 3 bases short, with 18 bases between.